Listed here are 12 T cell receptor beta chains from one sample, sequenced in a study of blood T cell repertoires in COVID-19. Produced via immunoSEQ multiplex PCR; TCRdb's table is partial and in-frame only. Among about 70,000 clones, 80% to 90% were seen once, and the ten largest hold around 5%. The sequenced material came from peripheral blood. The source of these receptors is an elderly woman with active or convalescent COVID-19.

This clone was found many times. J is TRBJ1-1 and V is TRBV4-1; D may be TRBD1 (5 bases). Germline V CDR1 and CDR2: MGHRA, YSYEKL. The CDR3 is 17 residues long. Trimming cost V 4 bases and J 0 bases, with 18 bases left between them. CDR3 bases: TGCGCCAGCAGCCTTCCAGCCAGGCGACAGTTGAACACTGAAGCTTTCTTT. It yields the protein CASSLPARRQLNTEAFF.

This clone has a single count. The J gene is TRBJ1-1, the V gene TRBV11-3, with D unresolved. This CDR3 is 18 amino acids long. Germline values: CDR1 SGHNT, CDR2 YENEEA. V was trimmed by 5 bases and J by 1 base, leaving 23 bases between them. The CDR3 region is CASSLISFLPGWNTEAFF. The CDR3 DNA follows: TGTGCCAGCAGCCTAATCTCTTTCCTCCCGGGGTGGAACACTGAAGCTTTCTTT.

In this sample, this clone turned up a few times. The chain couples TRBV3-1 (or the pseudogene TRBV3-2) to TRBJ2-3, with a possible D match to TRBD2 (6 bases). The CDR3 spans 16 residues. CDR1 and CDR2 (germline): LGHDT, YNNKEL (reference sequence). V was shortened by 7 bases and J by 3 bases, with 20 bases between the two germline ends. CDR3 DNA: TGTGCCAGCAACAAGGGCGGGAAGGTTGTAACAGATACGCAGTATTTT. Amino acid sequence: CASNKGGKVVTDTQYF.

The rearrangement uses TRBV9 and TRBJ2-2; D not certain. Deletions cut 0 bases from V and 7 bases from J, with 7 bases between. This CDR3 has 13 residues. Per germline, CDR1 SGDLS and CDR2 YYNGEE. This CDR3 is CASSVVFSGELFF. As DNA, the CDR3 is TGTGCCAGCAGCGTAGTCTTCAGCGGGGAGCTGTTTTTT.

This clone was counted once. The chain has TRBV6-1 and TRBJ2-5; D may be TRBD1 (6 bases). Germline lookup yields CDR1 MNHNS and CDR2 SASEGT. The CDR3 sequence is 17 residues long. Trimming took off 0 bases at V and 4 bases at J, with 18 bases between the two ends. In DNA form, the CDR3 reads TGTGCCAGCAGTGAAGCGCAAGCGAGGGGCAGGGGAGAGACCCAGTACTTC. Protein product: CASSEAQARGRGETQYF.

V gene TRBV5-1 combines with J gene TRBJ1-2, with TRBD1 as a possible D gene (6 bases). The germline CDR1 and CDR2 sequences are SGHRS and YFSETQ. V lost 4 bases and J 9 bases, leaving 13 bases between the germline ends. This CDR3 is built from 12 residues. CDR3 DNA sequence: TGCGCCAGCAGCCCCGACAGGTTTAGCTACACCTTC. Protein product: CASSPDRFSYTF.

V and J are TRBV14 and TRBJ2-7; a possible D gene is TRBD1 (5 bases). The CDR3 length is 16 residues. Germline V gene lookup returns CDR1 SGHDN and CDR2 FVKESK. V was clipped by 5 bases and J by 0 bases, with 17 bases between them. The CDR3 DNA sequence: TGTGCCAGCAGCTCCCTCCAGGGTCTGAGCTCCTACGAGCAGTACTTC. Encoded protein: CASSSLQGLSSYEQYF.

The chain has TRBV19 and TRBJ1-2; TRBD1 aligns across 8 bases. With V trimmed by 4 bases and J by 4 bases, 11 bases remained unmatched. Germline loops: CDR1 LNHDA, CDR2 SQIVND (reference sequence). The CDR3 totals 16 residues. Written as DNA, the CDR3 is TGTGCCAGTAGTACCGGACAGGGTATTATCCTCTATGGCTACACCTTC. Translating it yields CASSTGQGIILYGYTF.

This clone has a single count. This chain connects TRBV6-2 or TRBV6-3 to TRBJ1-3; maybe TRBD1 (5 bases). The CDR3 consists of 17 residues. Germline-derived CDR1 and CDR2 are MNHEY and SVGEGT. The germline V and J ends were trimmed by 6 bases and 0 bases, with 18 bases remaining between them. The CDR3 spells CASSPGGVLSSGNTIYF. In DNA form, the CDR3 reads TGTGCCAGCAGCCCCGGAGGGGTCCTAAGCTCTGGAAACACCATATATTTT.

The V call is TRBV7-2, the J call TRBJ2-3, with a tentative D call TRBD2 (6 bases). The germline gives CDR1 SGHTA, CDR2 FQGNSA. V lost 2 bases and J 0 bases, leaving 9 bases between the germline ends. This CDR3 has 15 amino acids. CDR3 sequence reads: CASSLTRGSTDTQYF. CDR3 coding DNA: TGTGCCAGCAGCTTAACGCGGGGTAGCACAGATACGCAGTATTTT.

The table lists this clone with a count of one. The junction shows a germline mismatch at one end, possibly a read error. Here the CDR3 DNA reads TGTGCCAGCAACCAAGGGGCTGGGCCCTACGAGCAGTACTTC. The encoded protein is CASNQGAGPYEQYF. The chain uses TRBV3-1 (or the pseudogene TRBV3-2) and TRBJ2-7; a weak D match, TRBD1 (5 bases). The CDR3 is made up of 14 amino acids. Germline CDR1 reads LGHDT; CDR2 reads YNNKEL (reference sequence).

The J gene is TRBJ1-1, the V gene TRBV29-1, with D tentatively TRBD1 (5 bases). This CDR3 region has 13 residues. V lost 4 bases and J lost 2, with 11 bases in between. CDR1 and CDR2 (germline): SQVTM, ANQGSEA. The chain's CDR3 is CSVVKQDNTEAFF. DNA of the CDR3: TGCAGCGTTGTCAAACAGGATAACACTGAAGCTTTCTTT.